This T cell receptor beta chain was recovered during a study of blood T cell repertoires in COVID-19. About the research overall: COVID-19 samples, acute and convalescent, were from the United States, Italy and Spain. PBMCs, B-cell-depleted T cells, or T cells were the source of the cDNA or gDNA that made up the material.

As processed by the authors: Amplifying reference gene primers gave estimates of nucleated cell counts. Data came from immunoSEQ multiplex PCR; TCRdb stores just in-frame clones and leaves some out. That table is the source of V, J and clone size, and D and trimming were worked out from the DNA. The table lists about 280,000 clones, approximately 85% of them singletons, with 4% to 6% in the top ten. CDR3 length: 14 residues. Germline V gene sequence: CDR1 SGHNT, CDR2 YYREEE (reference sequence). J lost 8 bases, V lost 5 bases, and 9 bases had no gene match. This clone was seen at least ten times. V usage is TRBV5-4 and J usage is TRBJ1-2; 10 bases are a match to TRBD1. This receptor was obtained from a man in his fifties with active or convalescent COVID-19. Sequencing was done on a sample of peripheral blood. The CDR3 sequence is CASSPDRGTRGYTF. The CDR3 bases are TGTGCCAGCAGTCCGGACAGGGGGACTAGAGGCTACACCTTC.